What follows describes a single T cell receptor (beta chain). The germline V gene has CDR1 SGHAT and CDR2 FQNNGV. V gave up 1 base and J gave up 5 bases; unmatched junction bases: 12. This CDR3 comprises 17 residues. This record belongs to a study of blood T cell repertoires in COVID-19. TCRdb keeps only in-frame clones here, not all; method: immunoSEQ multiplex PCR. The sample includes 100,000 or so clones, around nine tenths of them seen just once. The sequence was collected from a woman between 50 and 59 years old in a cohort sampled during active COVID-19. The chain uses TRBV11-2 and TRBJ2-7, with TRBD1 matching over 9 bases. The specimen was peripheral blood. CDR3 residues: CASSLVQGALSPHEQYF. In nucleotides, the CDR3 is TGTGCCAGCAGCTTAGTACAGGGGGCGCTTAGTCCCCACGAGCAGTACTTC. Supplemented by reference TRBV11-2 and TRBJ2-7, the full variable domain reads EAGVAQSPRYKIIEKRQSVAFWCNPISGHATLYWYQQILGQGPKLLIQFQNNGVVDDSQLPKDRFSAERLKGVDSTLKIQPAKLEDSAVYLCASSLVQGALSPHEQYFGPGTRLTVT.